The rows below give T cell receptor beta chains drawn from one sample of a study of tumor-infiltrating lymphocytes in primary liver carcinoma. In TCRdb, the multiplex PCR reads were re-called with MiXCR into one record per CDR3 protein. The sample shows 310,000 or so distinct CDR3 sequences, 50% to 60% of them seen only once. Sequenced sample: peripheral blood. The receptors stem from a woman under 40 with primary liver carcinoma and hepatitis B virus infection. Each CDR3 is given with its conserved first and last residue. The D gene is left open where the match is weak. Some rows mark clone size as missing; the rest say once, few, many or name a class of expanded clone.

size: NA
V: TRBV6-5
D: NA
J: TRBJ1-4
DNA: TGTGCCAGCAGTTACGGGGCAACTAATGAAAAACTGTTTTTT
CDR3: CASSYGATNEKLFF

size: NA
V: TRBV28
D: TRBD1
J: TRBJ2-1
DNA: TGTGCCAGCAGTTTATCGGGACAGGGAAGTGAGCAGTTCTTC
CDR3: CASSLSGQGSEQFF

size: NA
V: TRBV13
D: NA
J: TRBJ1-1
DNA: TGTGTCAGCAGCGGAGGCTTGGACACTGAAGCTCTCTTT
CDR3: CVSSGGLDTEALF

size: many
V: TRBV29-1
D: NA
J: TRBJ2-3
DNA: TGCAGCGGTTCCCGGGACCCGCGGGCAGATACGCAGTATTTT
CDR3: CSGSRDPRADTQYF

size: many
V: TRBV11-2
D: NA
J: TRBJ1-3
DNA: TGTGCCAGCAGCCAGGTCGGGACCTCTGGAAACACCATATATTTT
CDR3: CASSQVGTSGNTIYF

size: NA
V: TRBV11-2
D: NA
J: TRBJ2-5
DNA: TGTGCCAGTACCCCTTCACTAGTCCAAGAGACCCAATACTTC
CDR3: CASTPSLVQETQYF

size: few
V: TRBV6-6
D: NA
J: TRBJ2-1
DNA: TGTGCCAGCAGTTACTTTGGACTACTAGCAAGGGGCGAGCAGTTCTTC
CDR3: CASSYFGLLARGEQFF

size: NA
V: TRBV28
D: TRBD2
J: TRBJ2-7
DNA: TGTGCCAGCAGTTTACCGGATCTGCGGGAGAGGCAGCAGCACTTC
CDR3: CASSLPDLRERQQHF

size: many
V: TRBV5-4
D: TRBD2
J: TRBJ2-3
DNA: TGTGCCAGCAGCGGGCTAGCGGGAGCAATAGATACGCAGTATTTT
CDR3: CASSGLAGAIDTQYF

size: many
V: TRBV4-3
D: NA
J: TRBJ2-7
DNA: TGCGCCAGCAGCCAAGATCCCCCAGGGGGAGGCTCCTACGAGCAGTACTTC
CDR3: CASSQDPPGGGSYEQYF

size: NA
V: TRBV30
D: NA
J: TRBJ2-7
DNA: TGTGCCTGGAGTGTTCGGCTACACTCCTACGAGCAGTACTTC
CDR3: CAWSVRLHSYEQYF

size: NA
V: TRBV19
D: NA
J: TRBJ1-1
DNA: TGTGCCAGTAGTCCCAAACTTGGGAACACCGAAGCTTTCTTC
CDR3: CASSPKLGNTEAFF

size: NA
V: TRBV28
D: TRBD1
J: TRBJ2-1
DNA: TGTGCCAGCACCCCTTGGGGACAGAGGACTGGCTATGAGCAGTTCTTC
CDR3: CASTPWGQRTGYEQFF

size: many
V: TRBV4-1
D: TRBD1
J: TRBJ2-7
DNA: TGCGCCAGCAGCTGGAGACAGGGCTACGAGCAGTACTTC
CDR3: CASSWRQGYEQYF

size: NA
V: TRBV28
D: TRBD1
J: TRBJ1-2
DNA: TGTGCCAGCAGGGGCAGGGGGTATAATGCCTATGGCTACACCTTC
CDR3: CASRGRGYNAYGYTF

size: many
V: TRBV6-5
D: NA
J: TRBJ2-6
DNA: TGTGCCAGCACCTCACAGTTCTCTGGGGCCAACGTCCTGACTTTC
CDR3: CASTSQFSGANVLTF

size: NA
V: TRBV30
D: NA
J: TRBJ2-3
DNA: TGTGCCTGGAGTCCCGACAGGCCCTCGACGCAGTATTTT
CDR3: CAWSPDRPSTQYF

size: NA
V: TRBV2
D: NA
J: TRBJ1-5
DNA: TGTGCCAGCAGTGAAGGGTCGGTGAATCAGCCCCAGCATTTT
CDR3: CASSEGSVNQPQHF

size: many
V: TRBV11-2
D: NA
J: TRBJ2-7
DNA: TGTGCCAGCAGCTTTAATAGCCCTCGGGACGAGCAGTACTTC
CDR3: CASSFNSPRDEQYF

size: few
V: TRBV6-5
D: NA
J: TRBJ1-5
DNA: TGTGCTAGCAGCCTTGGCGCAAGCAATCAGCCCCAGCATTTT
CDR3: CASSLGASNQPQHF

size: few
V: TRBV5-4
D: NA
J: TRBJ1-1
DNA: TGTGCCAGCAGCCTTAACAGGAGTAGAACTGAAGCTTTCTTT
CDR3: CASSLNRSRTEAFF

size: NA
V: TRBV6-6
D: TRBD2
J: TRBJ2-2
DNA: TGTGCCAGCAGTTACCGTGCGCAACTAGCGGGATTCACCGGGGAGCTGCTTTTT
CDR3: CASSYRAQLAGFTGELLF

size: NA
V: TRBV5-5
D: NA
J: TRBJ2-7
DNA: TGTGCCAGCAGTCAGGAGGGGGGGATCAGTTCCTACGAGCAGTATTTC
CDR3: CASSQEGGISSYEQYF

size: many
V: TRBV29-1
D: TRBD2
J: TRBJ2-3
DNA: TGCAGCCTCGCAGCGGGGTTTAGCACAGATACGCAGTATTTT
CDR3: CSLAAGFSTDTQYF